This entry lists 26 T cell receptor beta chains sequenced from one sample in a study of vaccination effects on CD4 cells after COVID-19. The antigens for these receptors are not known. Sequenced by immunoSEQ multiplex PCR; TCRdb stores in-frame clones only, minus some. This table has about 70,000 clones, roughly 80% appearing once. Once cultured for nine to ten days, the cells underwent separation to obtain CD4+ T cells. The sequences come from CD4+ T cells from PBMCs cultured without peptide, collected before COVID-19 vaccination. These receptors were obtained from a human donor who received a COVID-19 vaccine.

The chain couples TRBV6-1 to TRBJ2-2, with D uncertain. The CDR3 loop spans 16 amino acids. V shed 4 bases and J shed 1 base, with 13 bases lying between them. CDR1 and CDR2 from the germline V gene are MNHNS and SASEGT. CDR3: CASSVNIPRNTGELFF. The CDR3 DNA is TGTGCCAGCAGTGTTAACATCCCAAGGAACACCGGGGAGCTGTTTTTT.

V usage is TRBV6-6 and J usage is TRBJ1-2; a possible D gene is TRBD1 (5 bases). The germline V gene has CDR1 MNHNY and CDR2 SVGAGI (reference sequence). The CDR3 runs 14 residues. V was shortened by 2 bases and J by 4 bases, with 11 bases between the two germline ends. CDR3 coding DNA: TGTGCCAGCAGTTACCTCCAGGGTGGCTATGGCTACACCTTC. It yields the protein CASSYLQGGYGYTF.

The genes are TRBV12-5 and TRBJ1-1; 11 nucleotides agree with TRBD1. Per germline, CDR1 LGHNT and CDR2 FRNRAP. Germline trimming cut 0 bases from V and 4 bases from J; bases unmatched to any gene: 10. This CDR3 contains 18 residues. This CDR3 reads CASGLVLGQGARGTEAFF. The CDR3 coding sequence is TGTGCTAGTGGTTTGGTACTTGGACAGGGGGCGCGGGGCACTGAAGCTTTCTTT. The full variable domain, with the rest looked up from reference TRBV12-5 and TRBJ1-1, is DARVTQTPRHKVTEMGQEVTMRCQPILGHNTVFWYRQTMMQGLELLAYFRNRAPLDDSGMPKDRFSAEMPDATLATLKIQPSEPRDSAVYFCASGLVLGQGARGTEAFFGQGTRLTVV.

This rearrangement joins TRBV7-2 to TRBJ2-4; D might be TRBD1 or TRBD2, each matching 6 bases. V gave up 1 base and J gave up 6 bases, with 19 bases separating them. The CDR3 is 17 residues long. Germline loops: CDR1 SGHTA, CDR2 FQGNSA. CDR3 coding DNA: TGTGCCAGCAGCTTAGTAAGCCTAGCGCTACAGGGAAACATTCAGTACTTC. This translates into CASSLVSLALQGNIQYF. Supplemented by reference TRBV7-2 and TRBJ2-4, the full variable domain reads GAGVSQSPSNKVTEKGKDVELRCDPISGHTALYWYRQSLGQGLEFLIYFQGNSAPDKSGLPSDRFSAERTGGSVSTLTIQRTQQEDSAVYLCASSLVSLALQGNIQYFGAGTRLSVL.

This rearrangement joins TRBV5-6 to TRBJ2-5, with TRBD2 matching over 9 bases. CDR1 and CDR2 (germline): SGHDT, YYEEEE. V lost 1 base and J lost 6; bases outside the gene matches: 7. This CDR3 region has 15 residues. CDR3 coding DNA: TGTGCCAGCAGCTTGCCTAGCGGGGTTGCGAAGACCCAGTACTTC. This codes for CASSLPSGVAKTQYF.

V usage is TRBV14 and J usage is TRBJ2-6, with D hard to call. CDR1 and CDR2 (germline): SGHDN, FVKESK. The CDR3 has 17 residues. V was shortened by 2 bases and J by 0 bases, with 11 bases between the two germline ends. The CDR3 DNA reads as TGTGCCAGCAGCCAATTTACTCAGGTCTCTGGGGCCAACGTCCTGACTTTC. Translating gives CASSQFTQVSGANVLTF.

The chain has TRBV3-1 (or the pseudogene TRBV3-2) and TRBJ1-2; D is undetermined. Trimming took 0 bases from V and 7 from J, leaving 12 bases between them. Germline CDR1 and CDR2: LGHDT and YNNKEL (reference sequence). There are 14 residues in the CDR3. The CDR3 is CASSQDLRASGYTF. The CDR3 DNA is TGTGCCAGCAGCCAAGATTTAAGAGCGAGTGGCTACACCTTC.

V and J are TRBV6-5 and TRBJ1-6; the match to TRBD1 covers 9 bases. In germline, CDR1 is MNHEY, CDR2 SVGAGI. The CDR3 consists of 15 residues. Unmatched junction bases numbered 3, after V lost 2 bases and J lost 7 bases. CDR3 residues: CASSYRTGDNSPLHF. CDR3 in DNA: TGTGCCAGCAGTTACAGGACAGGGGACAATTCACCCCTCCACTTT.

This clone has just one count. The chain recombines TRBV2 with TRBJ2-5, with TRBD2 matching over 8 bases. The CDR3 runs 15 residues. Germline values: CDR1 SNHLY, CDR2 FYNNEI. V lost 4 bases to trimming and J lost 1 base; unmatched junction nucleotides: 5. The CDR3 region is CASSVQRGSQETQYF. The CDR3 DNA sequence: TGTGCCAGCAGTGTTCAGCGGGGGTCCCAAGAGACCCAGTACTTC.

This rearrangement joins TRBV6-5 to TRBJ1-2, with D possibly TRBD1 on 6 matching bases. The CDR3 length is 14 residues. Germline CDR1 and CDR2: MNHEY and SVGAGI. The ends were cut back, 5 bases at V and 8 bases at J, with 18 bases in the middle. CDR3 nucleotide sequence: TGTGCCAGCAGTCCTACAGGGACCCCTCGCGGCTACACCTTC. The encoded protein is CASSPTGTPRGYTF.

V usage is TRBV19 and J usage is TRBJ2-7, with D tentatively TRBD1 (6 bases). This CDR3 has 14 residues. Between the trimmed V and J ends, which lost 9 bases and 3 bases, there was a span of 18 bases. Germline V gives CDR1 LNHDA, CDR2 SQIVND (reference sequence). CDR3 protein: CARDRQVLHYEQYV. CDR3 DNA: TGTGCCAGGGATCGACAGGTCCTCCACTACGAGCAGTACGTC.

The chain recombines TRBV9 with TRBJ2-3, with D unresolved. V was clipped by 0 bases and J by 0 bases, with 11 bases between them. CDR3 length: 16 residues. Germline V gives CDR1 SGDLS, CDR2 YYNGEE. This CDR3 reads CASSVGPALSTDTQYF. In DNA, the CDR3 is TGTGCCAGCAGCGTAGGTCCAGCCTTAAGCACAGATACGCAGTATTTT.

The chain joins TRBV19 to TRBJ2-7, with D unresolved. The CDR3 extends over 16 amino acids. Trimming removed 6 bases from V and 4 bases from J, with 22 bases in between. Per the germline V gene, CDR1 is LNHDA and CDR2 is SQIVND (reference sequence). CDR3 coding DNA: TGTGCCAGTAGGACCTATCGGGTCCTCTGCCCTTACGAGCAGTACGTC. Translated, it gives CASRTYRVLCPYEQYV.

The rearrangement joins TRBV2 to TRBJ2-2, with TRBD1 identical over 10 bases. The CDR3 is made up of 17 amino acids. Germline V gene sequence: CDR1 SNHLY, CDR2 FYNNEI. With V trimmed by 5 bases and J by 6 bases, 12 bases remained unmatched. DNA for the CDR3: TGTGCCAGCAGTAAAATGGGTGGACAGGGGGTAGCCGGGGAGCTGTTTTTT. Protein product: CASSKMGGQGVAGELFF.

This clone was counted once. This sequence joins TRBV28 and TRBJ2-3; no clear D. Trimming removed 6 bases from V and 2 bases from J, with 27 bases in between. Germline CDR1 is MDHEN and CDR2 is SYDVKM. The CDR3 contains 19 residues. For the CDR3, the DNA is TGTGCCAGCAGAACTACCTCATCTAAGGGTGTAAGATTCACAGATACGCAGTATTTT. Translation: CASRTTSSKGVRFTDTQYF.

The rearrangement joins TRBV2 to TRBJ2-2; weak D call: TRBD2 (6 bases). The CDR3 is 15 amino acids. CDR1 and CDR2 (germline): SNHLY, FYNNEI. V dropped 6 bases and J dropped 4 bases, with 15 bases sitting between them. The CDR3 region has the DNA TGTGCCAGCAGGCCGGGACGGGGGAGCACCGGGGAGCTGTTTTTT. Protein product: CASRPGRGSTGELFF.

V gene TRBV7-2 combines with J gene TRBJ1-3; TRBD1 might be the D (6 bases). Germline V CDR1 and CDR2: SGHTA, FQGNSA. Trimming cost V 3 bases and J 2 bases, with 11 bases left between them. There are 15 residues in the CDR3. CDR3 DNA: TGTGCCAGCAGCTTTTCCAGGGGAACTGGAAACACCATATATTTT. It is translated as CASSFSRGTGNTIYF.

The gene calls are TRBV2 and TRBJ2-1, with unresolved D. The germline V and J ends were trimmed by 2 bases and 0 bases, with 8 bases remaining between them. The CDR3 is made up of 15 amino acids. Looked up from germline, CDR1 is SNHLY and CDR2 is FYNNEI. In DNA form, the CDR3 reads TGTGCCAGCAGTGAAACCCGGACCTCCTACAATGAGCAGTTCTTC. This encodes CASSETRTSYNEQFF.

V usage is TRBV6-9 and J usage is TRBJ2-7, with D tentatively TRBD1 (5 bases). V shed 3 bases and J shed 9 bases, with 18 bases lying between them. The CDR3 has 14 amino acids. CDR1 is MNHGY and CDR2 is SVAAGI in the germline V gene. CDR3 sequence reads: CASSYHIKGQGQYV. CDR3 nucleotides: TGTGCCAGCAGTTACCACATTAAGGGGCAGGGGCAGTACGTC.

The chain recombines TRBV9 with TRBJ2-7; TRBD1 aligns across 7 bases. Germline CDR1 and CDR2: SGDLS and YYNGEE. The V and J ends lost 3 bases and 3 bases, in that order; junction bases with no gene match: 9. This CDR3 region has 15 residues. The CDR3 reads CASSAGTVSDYEQYV. The CDR3 DNA reads TGTGCCAGCAGCGCGGGGACAGTGTCCGACTACGAGCAGTACGTC.

The J gene is TRBJ1-6, the V gene TRBV3-1 (or the pseudogene TRBV3-2); maybe TRBD1 (5 bases). The V and J ends lost 6 bases and 3 bases respectively, with 9 bases between them. This CDR3 is 14 amino acids long. CDR1 and CDR2 (germline): LGHDT, YNNKEL (reference sequence). The CDR3 loop is CASRLQGYNSPLHF. The CDR3 coding sequence is TGTGCCAGCAGACTTCAGGGCTATAATTCACCCCTCCACTTT.

The CDR3 loop reads CASSLGLTNQPQHF. For the CDR3, the DNA is TGTGCCAGCAGCCTGGGACTTACCAATCAGCCCCAGCATTTT. This chain connects TRBV3-1 (or the pseudogene TRBV3-2) to TRBJ1-5; D perhaps matches TRBD1 (5 bases). V was shortened by 4 bases and J by 3 bases, with 10 bases between the two germline ends. Germline loops: CDR1 LGHDT, CDR2 YNNKEL (reference sequence). This CDR3 has 14 amino acids.

The chain uses TRBV10-3 and TRBJ2-5, with 8 nucleotides matching TRBD1. Looked up from germline, CDR1 is ENHRY and CDR2 is SYGVKD. CDR3 length equals 13 residues. J was trimmed by 6 bases and V by 4 bases; bases with no gene match: 4. The CDR3 spells CAISAAGGKTQYF. As DNA, the CDR3 is TGTGCCATCAGTGCTGCAGGGGGCAAGACCCAGTACTTC.

The chain employs TRBV3-1 (or the pseudogene TRBV3-2) and TRBJ1-2; no clear D gene. V was trimmed by 1 base and J by 8 bases, leaving 14 bases between them. The CDR3 has 14 residues. CDR1 is LGHDT, CDR2 YNNKEL, per germline (reference sequence). The CDR3 nucleotides read TGTGCCAGCAGCCAAGTGGAGGCCATACGAGGCTACACCTTC. This encodes CASSQVEAIRGYTF.

The genes are TRBV6-2 or TRBV6-3 and TRBJ2-7, with 7 bases fitting TRBD2. This CDR3 comprises 12 residues. The germline gives CDR1 MNHEY, CDR2 SVGEGT. V shed 6 bases and J 3 bases; nucleotides not matched to a gene: 2. The CDR3 here is CASSTSVYEQYV. CDR3 nucleotides: TGTGCCAGCAGCACTAGCGTCTACGAGCAGTACGTC.

CDR3 sequence (DNA): TGCGCCAGCAGCCAAATCCCAACAGGGGGCTCTGGAAACACCATATATTTT. Translating it yields CASSQIPTGGSGNTIYF. The chain recombines TRBV4-1 with TRBJ1-3, with TRBD1 matching over 8 bases. Germline CDR1 is MGHRA and CDR2 is YSYEKL. This CDR3 has 17 amino acids. The V gene end was trimmed by 2 bases and the J gene end by 0 bases; junction bases not matched to a gene: 6.